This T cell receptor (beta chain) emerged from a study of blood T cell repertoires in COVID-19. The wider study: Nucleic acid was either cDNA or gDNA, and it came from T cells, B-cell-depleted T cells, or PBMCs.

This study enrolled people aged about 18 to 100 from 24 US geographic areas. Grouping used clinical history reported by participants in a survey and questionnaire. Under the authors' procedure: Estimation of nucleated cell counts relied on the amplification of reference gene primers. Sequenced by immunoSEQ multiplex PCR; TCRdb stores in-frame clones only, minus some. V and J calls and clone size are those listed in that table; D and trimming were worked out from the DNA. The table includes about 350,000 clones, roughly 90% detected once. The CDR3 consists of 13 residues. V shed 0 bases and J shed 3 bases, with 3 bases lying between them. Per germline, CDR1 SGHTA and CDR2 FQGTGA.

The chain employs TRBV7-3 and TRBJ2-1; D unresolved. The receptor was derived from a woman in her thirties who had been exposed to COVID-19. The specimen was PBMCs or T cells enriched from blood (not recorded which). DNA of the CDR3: TGTGCCAGCAGCTTAACACACTACAATGAGCAGTTCTTC. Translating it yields CASSLTHYNEQFF.